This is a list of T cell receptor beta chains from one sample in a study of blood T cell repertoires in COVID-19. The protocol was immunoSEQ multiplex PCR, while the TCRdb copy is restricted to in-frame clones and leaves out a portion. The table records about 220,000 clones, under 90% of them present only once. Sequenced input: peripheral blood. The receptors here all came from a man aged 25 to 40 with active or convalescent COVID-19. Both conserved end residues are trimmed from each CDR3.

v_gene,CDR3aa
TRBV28,ASSQPGGPGANVLT
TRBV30,AWDPAGTADVT
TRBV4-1,ASSQGHIGVGLGDTQY
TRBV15,ATSRDRGGPFEQY
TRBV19,ASNRRAGYNEQF
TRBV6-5,ASSRSSSGATEAF
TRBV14,ASPPGGRNQPQH
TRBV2,ASSPSSGGAETQY
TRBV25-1,ASSEARGRRF
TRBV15,ATSRDRSSDIQY
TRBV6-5,ASTLTANTEAF
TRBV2,ASMRQGSESPLH
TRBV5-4,ASSLGGRTEAF
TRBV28,ASREQGQETQY
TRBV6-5,ASKLGQGGDTQY
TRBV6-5,ASSSESSGANVLT
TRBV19,ASKGRGYEQY
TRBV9,ASSVARGGTPGNTGELF
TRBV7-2,ASSSGLADNEQF
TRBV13,ASSPKRQTYEQY
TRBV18,ASSPYTPVDTEAF
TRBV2,ASSSGKGVNQF
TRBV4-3,ASSQRGAGTDTQY
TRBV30,AWSVGRPLGTGGVGAF
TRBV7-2,ASSPGWAGRRLDTQY
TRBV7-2,ASSLDGGERSA
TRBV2,ASGWTRQDTQY
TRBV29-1,SVEGDRVGDYGYT
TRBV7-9,ASSYPDRGRDSAF
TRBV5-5,ASSLGQPGQPQH
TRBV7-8,ASSQTYTRGPYASGNTIY
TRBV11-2,ASSRTGETNEKLF
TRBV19,ASSITPDSYEQY
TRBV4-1,ASSQGQGLVALETQY
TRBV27,ASSFRNERDGYT
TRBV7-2,ASSLERGSHGYT
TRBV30,ASAAGGTDTQY
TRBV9,ASSGRQGVMNTEAF
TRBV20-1,SANGPGTQY
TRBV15,ATSRDETSGGPYNEQF
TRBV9,ASSVGRGSSYNEQF
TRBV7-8,ASSLVTRGYDEQY
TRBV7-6,ASSLGDRTNQPQH
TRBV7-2,ASSLVAGSGYT
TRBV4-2,ASSQVDSSSYEQY